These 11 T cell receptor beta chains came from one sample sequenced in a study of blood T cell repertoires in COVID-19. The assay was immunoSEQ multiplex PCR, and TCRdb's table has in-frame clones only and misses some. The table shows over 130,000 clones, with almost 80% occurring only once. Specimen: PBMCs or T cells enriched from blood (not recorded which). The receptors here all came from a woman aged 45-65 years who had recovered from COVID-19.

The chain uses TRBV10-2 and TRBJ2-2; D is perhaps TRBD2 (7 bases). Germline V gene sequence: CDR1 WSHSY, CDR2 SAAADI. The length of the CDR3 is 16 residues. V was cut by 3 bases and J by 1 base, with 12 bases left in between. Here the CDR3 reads CASSEGGLMNTGELFF. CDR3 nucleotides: TGCGCCAGCAGTGAAGGGGGACTAATGAACACCGGGGAGCTGTTTTTT.

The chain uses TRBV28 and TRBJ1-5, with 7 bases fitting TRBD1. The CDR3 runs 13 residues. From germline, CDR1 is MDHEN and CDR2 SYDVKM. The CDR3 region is CAERQGIAQPQHF. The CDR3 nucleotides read TGTGCAGAGAGACAGGGAATCGCTCAGCCCCAGCATTTT.

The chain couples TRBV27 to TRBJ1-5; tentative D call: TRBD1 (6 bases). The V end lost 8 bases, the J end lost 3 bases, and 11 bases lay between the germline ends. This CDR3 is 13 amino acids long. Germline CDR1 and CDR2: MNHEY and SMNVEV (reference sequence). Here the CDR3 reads CASGQSNNQPQHF. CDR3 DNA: TGTGCCAGCGGACAGAGTAACAATCAGCCCCAGCATTTT.

This CDR3 reads CAWSAFGQGNTGELFF. The CDR3 region has the DNA TGTGCCTGGAGTGCTTTCGGACAGGGAAACACCGGGGAGCTGTTTTTT. The rearrangement links TRBV30 to TRBJ2-2; the match to TRBD1 covers 8 bases. Germline CDR1 is GTSNPN and CDR2 is SVGIG (reference sequence). The CDR3 extends over 16 amino acids. After removal of 1 base from V and 2 bases from J, the junction contained 6 bases not matched to a gene.

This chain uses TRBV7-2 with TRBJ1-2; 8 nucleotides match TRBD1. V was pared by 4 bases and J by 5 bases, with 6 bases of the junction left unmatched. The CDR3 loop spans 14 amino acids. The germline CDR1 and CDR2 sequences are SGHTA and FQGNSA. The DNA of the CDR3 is TGTGCCAGCAGCTCCTCGACAGGGGATTATGGCTACACCTTC. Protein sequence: CASSSSTGDYGYTF.

In nucleotides, the CDR3 is TGTGCCAGCTCACCACCACAGGGAGAGACCCAGTACTTC. The encoded protein is CASSPPQGETQYF. V usage is TRBV18 and J usage is TRBJ2-5; a possible D gene is TRBD1 (6 bases). CDR3 size: 13 residues. Germline V gene sequence: CDR1 KGHSH, CDR2 LQKENI. Trimming took off 0 bases at V and 4 bases at J, with 6 bases between the two ends.

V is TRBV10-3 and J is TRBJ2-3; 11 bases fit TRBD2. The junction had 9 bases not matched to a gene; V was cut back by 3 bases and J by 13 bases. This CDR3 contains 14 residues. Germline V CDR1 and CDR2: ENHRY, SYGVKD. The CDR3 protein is CAISDAGTSGSKYF. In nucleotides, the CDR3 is TGTGCCATCAGTGACGCCGGGACTAGCGGTTCAAAGTATTTT.

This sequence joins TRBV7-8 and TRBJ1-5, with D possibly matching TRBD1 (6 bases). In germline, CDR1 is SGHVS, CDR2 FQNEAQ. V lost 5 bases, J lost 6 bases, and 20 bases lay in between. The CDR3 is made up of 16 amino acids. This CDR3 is CASSPGRRTGLQPQHF. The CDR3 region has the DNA TGTGCCAGCAGCCCAGGCAGGCGAACAGGGCTTCAGCCCCAGCATTTT.

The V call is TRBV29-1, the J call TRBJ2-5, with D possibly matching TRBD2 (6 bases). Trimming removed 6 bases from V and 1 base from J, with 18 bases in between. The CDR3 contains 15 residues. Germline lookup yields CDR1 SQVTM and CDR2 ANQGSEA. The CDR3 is CSVVPGLRFQETQYF. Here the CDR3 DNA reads TGCAGCGTAGTTCCGGGACTCAGATTCCAAGAGACCCAGTACTTC.

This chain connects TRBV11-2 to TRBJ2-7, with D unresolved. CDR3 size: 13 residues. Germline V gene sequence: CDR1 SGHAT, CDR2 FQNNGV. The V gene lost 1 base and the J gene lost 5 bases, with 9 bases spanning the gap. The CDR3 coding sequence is TGTGCCAGCAGCTTAGGACGGGTGGACGAGCAGTACTTC. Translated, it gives CASSLGRVDEQYF.

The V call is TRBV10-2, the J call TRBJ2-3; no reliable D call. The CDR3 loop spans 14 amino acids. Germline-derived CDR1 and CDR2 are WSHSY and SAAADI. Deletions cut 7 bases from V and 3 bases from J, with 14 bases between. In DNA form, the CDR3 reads TGCGCCAGCAACCGAGAAACGGAGACAGATACGCAGTATTTT. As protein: CASNRETETDTQYF.